The 19 T cell receptor beta chains below come from one sample, sequenced in a study of blood T cell repertoires in COVID-19. Clones were sequenced by immunoSEQ multiplex PCR, and TCRdb holds only the in-frame ones, with some missing. The table records 100,000 to 150,000 clones, around 70% of them present only once. Source material: peripheral blood. The source of these receptors is a man aged 80 or over with COVID-19, enrolled during active disease.

The chain has TRBV19 and TRBJ2-1; 9 nucleotides match TRBD1. CDR1 is LNHDA and CDR2 is SQIVND in the germline V gene (reference sequence). The V and J ends lost 5 bases and 4 bases, in that order; junction bases with no gene match: 6. There are 15 residues in the CDR3. CDR3 residues: CASSSDRGGYNEQFF. The CDR3 DNA is TGTGCCAGTAGTTCCGACAGGGGGGGGTACAATGAGCAGTTCTTC.

The gene calls are TRBV28 and TRBJ2-3, with D unresolved. V was pared by 3 bases and J by 1 base, with 11 bases between. CDR1 and CDR2 (germline): MDHEN, SYDVKM. The CDR3 is made up of 15 amino acids. This CDR3 is CASSLAALGTDTQYF. The CDR3 DNA is TGTGCCAGCAGTTTGGCTGCCCTCGGCACAGATACGCAGTATTTT.

In this sample, this clone turned up a few times. The chain joins TRBV5-5 to TRBJ2-7, with TRBD2 matching 9 bases. V dropped 2 bases and J dropped 0; count of bases not matched to a gene: 0. This CDR3 has 14 residues. CDR1 and CDR2 (germline): SGHKS, YYEKEE (reference sequence). The CDR3 region has the DNA TGTGCCAGCAGCTTTAGCGGGGGCTCCTACGAGCAGTACTTC. This codes for CASSFSGGSYEQYF.

The chain combines TRBV5-4 with TRBJ2-7; 7 bases align to TRBD2. The junction had 3 bases not matched to a gene; V was cut back by 3 bases and J by 3 bases. The CDR3 is made up of 13 amino acids. Per germline, CDR1 SGHNT and CDR2 YYREEE (reference sequence). The CDR3 sequence: CASSYGRLYEQYF. The CDR3 bases are TGTGCCAGCAGCTACGGGAGGCTCTACGAGCAGTACTTC.

This clone appeared a single time. The V gene is TRBV15, the J gene TRBJ2-1, with D perhaps TRBD2 (6 bases). Per the germline V gene, CDR1 is LNHNV and CDR2 is YYDKDF (reference sequence). The V end was cut by 3 bases, the J end by 2 bases, with 11 bases between. The CDR3 has 15 residues. Here the CDR3 DNA reads TGTGCCACCAGCAGCCCCGGGAGAACCTACAATGAGCAGTTCTTC. Protein: CATSSPGRTYNEQFF.

The chain is built from TRBV10-3 and TRBJ2-1, with 13 nucleotides matching TRBD2. This CDR3 is 15 amino acids long. J lost 6 bases, V lost 5 bases, and 4 bases had no gene match. In germline, CDR1 is ENHRY, CDR2 SYGVKD. The CDR3 loop reads CAISPGLAGLNEQFF. CDR3 nucleotides: TGTGCCATCAGTCCGGGACTAGCGGGACTCAATGAGCAGTTCTTC.

Only one count was recorded for this clone. This rearrangement joins TRBV5-1 to TRBJ1-1; the match to TRBD1 covers 9 bases. With 8 bases clipped from V and 1 base from J, the junction kept 6 bases outside the gene matches. This CDR3 contains 14 residues. Germline V gene lookup returns CDR1 SGHRS and CDR2 YFSETQ. CDR3 amino acids: CASNYRGPNTEAFF. CDR3 nucleotide sequence: TGCGCCAGTAATTACAGGGGGCCGAACACTGAAGCTTTCTTT. Complete variable domain (other parts from reference TRBV5-1 and TRBJ1-1): KAGVTQTPRYLIKTRGQQVTLSCSPISGHRSVSWYQQTPGQGLQFLFEYFSETQRNKGNFPGRFSGRQFSNSRSEMNVSTLELGDSALYLCASNYRGPNTEAFFGQGTRLTVV.

The rearrangement links TRBV6-6 to TRBJ1-2; 9 nucleotides align to TRBD1. Losses at the gene ends were 5 bases for V and 8 bases for J; bases not matched to a gene: 9. The CDR3 consists of 14 residues. Germline values: CDR1 MNHNY, CDR2 SVGAGI (reference sequence). CDR3 bases: TGTGCCAGCAGTACGCACAGGGGGCGCGAGGGCTACACCTTC. Its translation is CASSTHRGREGYTF.

V gene TRBV13 combines with J gene TRBJ1-1; D remains ambiguous. The V end was cut by 2 bases, the J end by 1 base, with 29 bases between. Germline V lookup: CDR1 PRHDT, CDR2 FYEKMQ (reference sequence). The CDR3 has 21 residues. The CDR3 protein is CASSLKAEVISSRVPNTEAFF. The DNA of the CDR3 is TGTGCCAGCAGCTTAAAGGCGGAGGTGATATCTAGTCGGGTTCCGAACACTGAAGCTTTCTTT. The full variable domain, in which reference TRBV13 and TRBJ1-1 provide the parts outside the CDR3, is AAGVIQSPRHLIKEKRETATLKCYPIPRHDTVYWYQQGPGQDPQFLISFYEKMQSDKGSIPDRFSAQQFSDYHSELNMSSLELGDSALYFCASSLKAEVISSRVPNTEAFFGQGTRLTVV.

A few counts support this clone. For the CDR3, the DNA is TGTGCCAGCAGCTTAGATGGGAGGTGGCGCGAGCAGTACTTC. Its translation: CASSLDGRWREQYF. The rearrangement links TRBV7-6 to TRBJ2-7; tentative D call: TRBD2 (6 bases). Trimming pared 1 base from V and 6 bases from J, leaving 13 bases between. This CDR3 is built from 14 residues. From germline, CDR1 is SGHVS and CDR2 FNYEAQ.

On this clone: Other nucleotide sequences from this sample produce the same CDR3. This chain links TRBV19 with TRBJ2-1, with TRBD2 identical over 11 bases. Germline CDR1 reads LNHDA; CDR2 reads SQIVND (reference sequence). J was trimmed by 4 bases and V by 5 bases; bases with no gene match: 4. CDR3 length: 15 amino acids. The CDR3 DNA follows: TGTGCCAGTAGTCCGACTAGCGGGGTTTACAATGAGCAGTTCTTC. It encodes CASSPTSGVYNEQFF.

This chain links TRBV5-1 with TRBJ2-1; 9 nucleotides line up with TRBD2. V shed 2 bases, J shed 4 bases, and the junction held 4 bases outside the gene matches. The CDR3 is 15 residues long. Per germline, CDR1 SGHRS and CDR2 YFSETQ. The CDR3 DNA sequence: TGCGCCAGCAGCTTTCTAGCGGGAAGATACAATGAGCAGTTCTTC. It codes for CASSFLAGRYNEQFF.

V gene TRBV5-1 combines with J gene TRBJ1-3; a weak D match, TRBD1 (6 bases). Per germline, CDR1 SGHRS and CDR2 YFSETQ. Trimming removed 4 bases at V and 3 bases at J, with 14 bases between. This CDR3 contains 15 residues. The CDR3 sequence is CASSETGVLGNTIYF. CDR3 nucleotide sequence: TGCGCCAGCAGCGAGACAGGCGTCCTTGGAAACACCATATATTTT.

J is TRBJ1-6 and V is TRBV21-1; TRBD1, the table's D call, lacks a check against the DNA. TRBV21-1 is labeled a pseudogene. CDR3 length equals 18 residues. The CDR3 is CATADGQGRLYRNSPLHF. The CDR3 DNA reads TGTGCCACCGCAGATGGACAGGGAAGACTATATCGGAATTCACCCCTCCACTTT.

The chain uses TRBV30 and TRBJ1-3, with unresolved D. Germline V gene data show CDR1 as GTSNPN and CDR2 as SVGIG (reference sequence). CDR3 size: 13 residues. V lost 0 bases and J lost 2, with 5 bases in between. For the CDR3, the DNA is TGTGCCTGGAGTGTGGGAGCTGGAAACACCATATATTTT. It encodes CAWSVGAGNTIYF.

CDR3 bases: TGCAGCGTTGGGGCCAGGGGGCGGCAAGAGACCCAGTACTTC. Residues: CSVGARGRQETQYF. The rearrangement joins TRBV29-1 to TRBJ2-5; 8 nucleotides line up with TRBD1. V trimming: 4 bases; J trimming: 2 bases; junction bases outside the gene matches: 6. The V gene's germline CDR1 is SQVTM and CDR2 ANQGSEA. CDR3 length: 14 amino acids. Looking up the rest from reference TRBV29-1 and TRBJ2-5 gives the full variable domain: SAVISQKPSRDICQRGTSLTIQCQVDSQVTMMFWYRQQPGQSLTLIATANQGSEATYESGFVIDKFPISRPNLTFSTLTVSNMSPEDSSIYLCSVGARGRQETQYFGPGTRLLVL.

This clone has just a few counts. This chain links TRBV28 with TRBJ1-5; no clear D. V lost 4 bases and J 7 bases, leaving 8 bases between the germline ends. CDR3 length equals 12 residues. Germline CDR1 and CDR2: MDHEN and SYDVKM. The CDR3: CASSSPGQPQHF. The CDR3 DNA follows: TGTGCCAGCAGTTCACCGGGACAGCCCCAGCATTTT.

This rearrangement joins TRBV19 to TRBJ2-1; no firm D call. In germline, CDR1 is LNHDA, CDR2 SQIVND (reference sequence). There are 13 residues in the CDR3. V was pared by 1 base and J by 9 bases, with 10 bases between. Written as DNA, the CDR3 is TGTGCCAGTAGTATAGTAGGCCCAGGTGAGCAGTTCTTC. Translating gives CASSIVGPGEQFF.

The CDR3 loop is CASSPPWARGETQYF. The CDR3 coding sequence is TGTGCCAGCAGCCCTCCCTGGGCGCGGGGGGAGACCCAGTACTTC. The chain uses TRBV5-4 and TRBJ2-5; 7 nucleotides line up with TRBD2. The germline CDR1 and CDR2 sequences are SGHNT and YYREEE (reference sequence). The length of the CDR3 is 15 residues. The V and J ends lost 4 bases and 5 bases, in that order; junction bases with no gene match: 11.